Each of the 10 T cell receptor beta chains below was sequenced from the same sample in a study of beta chain features in type 1 diabetes. Since all of the isolated RNA was reverse transcribed, expressed TCRB transcripts were what got sequenced. Generated by immunoSEQ multiplex PCR, the TCRdb table keeps only in-frame clones and is missing some. The sample consists of about 230,000 clones, 9% to 10% of them appearing once. Sample: naive CD4+ T cells from blood. Receptor source: a woman aged 18-29 years in good health.

This chain links TRBV7-3 with TRBJ2-5; the D gene is possibly TRBD2 (6 bases). Trimming took off 4 bases at V and 3 bases at J, with 21 bases between the two ends. CDR1 and CDR2 from the germline V gene are SGHTA and FQGTGA. This CDR3 has 17 residues. CDR3 in amino acids: CASSSMGGWGNKETQYF. The CDR3 region has the DNA TGTGCCAGCAGCTCGATGGGGGGATGGGGGAACAAAGAGACCCAGTACTTC. The full variable domain, rest sourced from reference TRBV7-3 and TRBJ2-5, is GAGVSQTPSNKVTEKGKYVELRCDPISGHTALYWYRQSLGQGPEFLIYFQGTGAADDSGLPNDRFFAVRPEGSVSTLKIQRTERGDSAVYLCASSSMGGWGNKETQYFGPGTRLLVL.

J is TRBJ1-4 and V is TRBV2; 8 bases are shared with TRBD1. The ends lost 4 bases at V and 7 bases at J; junction bases unmatched: 11. Germline V gene data show CDR1 as SNHLY and CDR2 as FYNNEI. This CDR3 region has 16 residues. CDR3 nucleotides: TGTGCCAGCAGTGCCGACAGGGGCCGAGTACTTGAAAAACTGTTTTTT. Protein: CASSADRGRVLEKLFF.

This chain uses TRBV23-1 with TRBJ2-7, with 8 bases that match TRBD1. TRBV23-1 falls under the ORF class, with uncertain function. The trim removed 7 bases at V and 3 bases at J, leaving 14 bases unmatched. This CDR3 region has 16 residues. The chain's CDR3 is CASTRTGCLGDYEQYF. The CDR3, as DNA: TGCGCCAGCACCCGGACAGGGTGCCTGGGGGACTACGAGCAGTACTTC.

This clone was counted a few times. The rearrangement uses TRBV6-5 and TRBJ1-1; 7 nucleotides line up with TRBD1. The V gene end was trimmed by 6 bases and the J gene end by 6 bases; junction bases not matched to a gene: 13. CDR3 size: 15 residues. In germline, CDR1 is MNHEY, CDR2 SVGAGI. The CDR3 here is CASSSLGGTGPEAFF. CDR3 DNA sequence: TGTGCCAGCAGCTCCTTAGGGGGCACAGGTCCTGAAGCTTTCTTT.

The chain employs TRBV5-1 and TRBJ2-1; TRBD2 matches at 7 bases. Germline V gene sequence: CDR1 SGHRS, CDR2 YFSETQ. Losses at the gene ends were 0 bases for V and 1 base for J; bases not matched to a gene: 4. This CDR3 is 16 amino acids long. CDR3 sequence: CASSLVVGGSYNEQFF. CDR3 bases: TGCGCCAGCAGCTTGGTTGTGGGAGGGTCCTACAATGAGCAGTTCTTC.

The V call is TRBV27, the J call TRBJ2-7; tentative D call: TRBD1 (6 bases). Trimming shortened V by 4 bases and J by 3 bases, and 13 bases separated the two germline ends. CDR3 length equals 14 residues. Looked up from germline, CDR1 is MNHEY and CDR2 is SMNVEV (reference sequence). CDR3 bases: TGTGCCAGCAGTTGGGGGACACCCGTCTACGAGCAGTACTTC. Translation: CASSWGTPVYEQYF.

This clone was detected only a few times. This sequence joins TRBV19 and TRBJ2-5; a possible D gene is TRBD2 (6 bases). Looked up from germline, CDR1 is LNHDA and CDR2 is SQIVND (reference sequence). This CDR3 spans 14 amino acids. V was trimmed by 1 base and J by 5 bases, leaving 11 bases between them. Written as DNA, the CDR3 is TGTGCCAGTAGTATAGGGCCGGGGGTGGAGACCCAGTACTTC. It yields the protein CASSIGPGVETQYF.

The rearrangement uses TRBV5-1 and TRBJ2-3, with D unclear. The V gene lost 0 bases and the J gene lost 2 bases, with 4 bases spanning the gap. The CDR3 is 13 residues long. Germline CDR1 is SGHRS and CDR2 is YFSETQ. This CDR3 is CASSLGLTDTQYF. In DNA form, the CDR3 reads TGCGCCAGCAGCTTGGGACTCACAGATACGCAGTATTTT.

The chain employs TRBV18 and TRBJ2-1; possibly TRBD1 for D (5 bases). The CDR3 length is 15 residues. CDR1 KGHSH and CDR2 LQKENI come from the germline V gene. Trimming stripped 2 bases from V and 6 bases from J, with 14 bases between. The CDR3 here is CASSPGARVGNEQFF. The CDR3 DNA sequence: TGTGCCAGCTCACCAGGCGCCAGGGTAGGCAATGAGCAGTTCTTC.

This clone was observed a few times. The chain carries TRBV30 and TRBJ1-2; the D gene is possibly TRBD1 (5 bases). CDR3 size: 14 residues. The germline V gene has CDR1 GTSNPN and CDR2 SVGIG (reference sequence). Trimming took 0 bases from V and 2 from J, leaving 10 bases between them. The CDR3 here is CAWSVRQTNYGYTF. Written as DNA, the CDR3 is TGTGCCTGGAGTGTCCGACAGACGAACTATGGCTACACCTTC. The full variable domain, completed using reference TRBV30 and TRBJ1-2, is SQTIHQWPATLVQPVGSPLSLECTVEGTSNPNLYWYRQAAGRGLQLLFYSVGIGQISSEVPQNLSASRPQDRQFILSSKKLLLSDSGFYLCAWSVRQTNYGYTFGSGTRLTVV.